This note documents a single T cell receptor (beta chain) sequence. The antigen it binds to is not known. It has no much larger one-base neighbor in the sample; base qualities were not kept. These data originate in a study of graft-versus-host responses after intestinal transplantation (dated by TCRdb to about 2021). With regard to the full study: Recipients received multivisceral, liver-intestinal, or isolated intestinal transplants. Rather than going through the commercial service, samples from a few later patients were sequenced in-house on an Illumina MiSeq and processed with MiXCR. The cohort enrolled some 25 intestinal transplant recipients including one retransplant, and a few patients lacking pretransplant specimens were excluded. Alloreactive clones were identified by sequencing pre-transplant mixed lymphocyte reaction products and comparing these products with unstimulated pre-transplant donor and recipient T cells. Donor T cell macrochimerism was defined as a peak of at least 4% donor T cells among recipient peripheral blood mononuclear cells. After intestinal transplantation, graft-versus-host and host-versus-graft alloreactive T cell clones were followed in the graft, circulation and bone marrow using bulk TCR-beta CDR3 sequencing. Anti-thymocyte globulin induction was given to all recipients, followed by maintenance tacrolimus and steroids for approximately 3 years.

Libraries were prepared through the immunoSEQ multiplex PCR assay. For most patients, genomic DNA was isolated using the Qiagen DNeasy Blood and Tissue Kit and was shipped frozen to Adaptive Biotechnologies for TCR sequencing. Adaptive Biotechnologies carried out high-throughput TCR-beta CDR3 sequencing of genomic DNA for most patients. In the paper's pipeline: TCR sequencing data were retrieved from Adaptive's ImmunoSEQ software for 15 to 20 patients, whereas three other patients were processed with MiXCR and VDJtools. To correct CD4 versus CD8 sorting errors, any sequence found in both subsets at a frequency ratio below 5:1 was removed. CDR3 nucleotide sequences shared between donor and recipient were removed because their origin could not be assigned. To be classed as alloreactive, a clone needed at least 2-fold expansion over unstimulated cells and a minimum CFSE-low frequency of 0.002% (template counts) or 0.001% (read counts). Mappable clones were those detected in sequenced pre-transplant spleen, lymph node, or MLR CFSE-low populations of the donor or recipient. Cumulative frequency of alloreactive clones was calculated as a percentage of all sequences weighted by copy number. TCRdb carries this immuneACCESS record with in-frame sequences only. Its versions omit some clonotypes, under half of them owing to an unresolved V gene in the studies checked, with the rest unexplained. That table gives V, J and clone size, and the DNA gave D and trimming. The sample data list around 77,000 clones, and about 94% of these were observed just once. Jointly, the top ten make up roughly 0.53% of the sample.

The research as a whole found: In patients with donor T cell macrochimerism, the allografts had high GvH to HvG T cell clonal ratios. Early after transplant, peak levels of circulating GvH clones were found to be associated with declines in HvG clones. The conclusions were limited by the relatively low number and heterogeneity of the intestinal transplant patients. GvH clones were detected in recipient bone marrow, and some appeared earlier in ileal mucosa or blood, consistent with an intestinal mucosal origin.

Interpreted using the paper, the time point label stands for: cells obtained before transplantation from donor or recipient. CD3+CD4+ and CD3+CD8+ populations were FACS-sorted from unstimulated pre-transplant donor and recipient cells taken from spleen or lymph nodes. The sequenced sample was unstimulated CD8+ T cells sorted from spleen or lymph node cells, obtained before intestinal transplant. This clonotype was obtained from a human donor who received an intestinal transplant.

The CDR3 protein sequence reads: CASSQDVASEQFF. The DNA sequence is TGCGCCAGCAGCCAAGACGTAGCCTCCGAGCAGTTCTTC. The V and J segments used are TRBV4-1 and TRBJ2-1, with no reliable assignment of the D segment. The germline V gene gives CDR1 as MGHRA and CDR2 as YSYEKL. The germline ends are 10 bases apart after V is trimmed by 0 bases and J by 10 bases. Taken from cysteine to phenylalanine, the CDR3 has 13 residues. Just the 39-base CDR3 DNA is kept, in frame starting at base 1.